The T cell receptor beta chain described here comes from a study of Graves' ophthalmopathy and Graves' hyperthyroidism. The table lists this clonotype with many counts. Its antigen is unknown. The CDR3 consists of 16 residues. Germline V gives CDR1 SEHNR, CDR2 FQNEAQ (reference sequence). Trimming removed 4 bases at V and 0 bases at J, with 13 bases between. The study, taken as a whole, reports: Discrimination between ophthalmopathy and stable hyperthyroidism by a 13-signature model showed about 88% sensitivity and more than 65% specificity.

The authors amplified TCR beta CDR3 regions, and they did so from RNA transcripts for repertoire sequencing. RT-PCR was first run with HTBI primers, then multiplex PCR in a second round. MiXCR was run by TCRdb on the multiplex PCR reads, yielding one entry per CDR3 protein. Of more than 550,000 distinct CDR3 sequences listed, 35% to 50% are singletons. This receptor was identified in an adult man with Graves' ophthalmopathy. Sequenced material: peripheral blood. The V call is TRBV7-9, the J call TRBJ1-5; D unclear. The CDR3 DNA is TGTGCCAGCAGCTCTCCGACACCCTATAGCAATCAGCCCCAGCATTTT. It encodes CASSSPTPYSNQPQHF. The variable domain in full, with the rest retrieved from reference TRBV7-9 and TRBJ1-5, is DTGVSQNPRHKITKRGQNVTFRCDPISEHNRLYWYRQTLGQGPEFLTYFQNEAQLEKSRLLSDRFSAERPKGSFSTLEIQRTEQGDSAMYLCASSSPTPYSNQPQHFGDGTRLSIL.